This T cell receptor beta chain emerged from a study of cytomegalovirus exposure and HLA in healthy donors. About this clone: The antigen is undetermined.

The CDR3 consists of 15 residues. The V and J ends lost 0 bases and 2 bases, in that order; junction bases with no gene match: 4. From germline, CDR1 is MGHRA and CDR2 YSYEKL. Study-level points and caveats: Later work showed greater clonal expansion in HLA-associated TCR beta chains than in equally common others. It was likely that a cluster of highly shared sequence variants was a sequencing artifact.

With 60 Vbeta and 13 Jbeta primers, the PCR was carried out. Per the authors' pipeline: Among the unique TCR beta chains that a later analysis counted, about 85 million in all, 9.5 million to 11 million were shared. The repertoire was sequenced with immunoSEQ multiplex PCR; TCRdb's copy has only in-frame clones and lacks some. The V and J calls and clone size are taken from that table; D and trimming were inferred from the DNA. There are 90,000 to 120,000 clones in the sample; approximately 79% occur only once, and approximately 14% lies in the top ten. The rearrangement links TRBV4-1 to TRBJ2-7; 7 bases agree with TRBD1. This sequence was found in a woman aged 35 to 49 in good health and CMV-seropositive. The sequenced sample consisted of PBMCs. The DNA of the CDR3 is TGCGCCAGCAGCCAAGAGATAACAGGGGCCTACGAGCAGTACTTC. Translating it yields CASSQEITGAYEQYF.